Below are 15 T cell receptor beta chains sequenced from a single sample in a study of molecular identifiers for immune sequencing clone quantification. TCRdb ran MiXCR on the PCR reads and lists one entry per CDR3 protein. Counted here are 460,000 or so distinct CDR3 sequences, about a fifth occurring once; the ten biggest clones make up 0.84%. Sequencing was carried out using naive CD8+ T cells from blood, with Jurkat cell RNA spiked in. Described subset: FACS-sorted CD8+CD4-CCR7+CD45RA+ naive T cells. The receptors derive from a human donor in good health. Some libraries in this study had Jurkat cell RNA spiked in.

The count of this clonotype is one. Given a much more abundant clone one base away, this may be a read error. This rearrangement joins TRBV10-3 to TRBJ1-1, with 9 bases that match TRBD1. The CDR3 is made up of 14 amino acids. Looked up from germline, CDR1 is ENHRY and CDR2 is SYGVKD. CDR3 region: CALSKGQGGFEAFF. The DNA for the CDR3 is TGTGCCCTCAGTAAGGGACAGGGCGGGTTTGAAGCTTTCTTT.

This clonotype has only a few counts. In DNA, the CDR3 is TGCGCCAGCAGCCCCGACAGGGGGCTAGGCAATGAGCAGTTCTTC. This encodes CASSPDRGLGNEQFF. This rearrangement joins TRBV5-1 to TRBJ2-1, with 10 bases matching TRBD1. CDR1 and CDR2 from the germline V gene are SGHRS and YFSETQ. After removal of 4 bases from V and 6 bases from J, the junction contained 7 bases not matched to a gene. The CDR3 sequence is 15 residues long.

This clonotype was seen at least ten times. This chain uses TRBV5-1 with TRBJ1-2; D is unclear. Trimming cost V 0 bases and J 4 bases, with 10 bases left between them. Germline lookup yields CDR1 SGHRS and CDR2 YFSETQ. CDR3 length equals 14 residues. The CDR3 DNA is TGCGCCAGCAGCTTGGCCACGACGGTCTATGGCTACACCTTC. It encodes CASSLATTVYGYTF.

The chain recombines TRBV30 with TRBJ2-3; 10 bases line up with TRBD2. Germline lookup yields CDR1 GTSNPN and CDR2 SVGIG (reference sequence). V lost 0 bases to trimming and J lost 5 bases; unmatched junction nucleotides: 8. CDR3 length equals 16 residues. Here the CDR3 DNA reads TGTGCCTGGAGTGTAATGTCTAGCGGGAGCCAAGATACGCAGTATTTT. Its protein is CAWSVMSSGSQDTQYF.

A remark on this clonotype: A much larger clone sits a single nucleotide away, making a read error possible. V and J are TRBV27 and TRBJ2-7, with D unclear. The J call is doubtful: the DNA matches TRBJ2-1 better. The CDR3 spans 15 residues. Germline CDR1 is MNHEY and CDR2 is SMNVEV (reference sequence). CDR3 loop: CASKVGPASSYEQFF. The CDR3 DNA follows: TGTGCCAGCAAGGTAGGCCCGGCGAGTTCCTACGAGCAGTTCTTC.

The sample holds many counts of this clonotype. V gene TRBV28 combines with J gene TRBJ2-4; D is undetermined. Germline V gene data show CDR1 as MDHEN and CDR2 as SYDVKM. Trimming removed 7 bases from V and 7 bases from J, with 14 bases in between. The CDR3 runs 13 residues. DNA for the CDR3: TGTGCCAGCAATGGAAGGACGTTTAACATTCAGTACTTC. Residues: CASNGRTFNIQYF.

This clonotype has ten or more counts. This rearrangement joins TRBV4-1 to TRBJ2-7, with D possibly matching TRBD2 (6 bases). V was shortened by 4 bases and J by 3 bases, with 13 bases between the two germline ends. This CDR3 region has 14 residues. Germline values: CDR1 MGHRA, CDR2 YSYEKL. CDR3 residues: CASSPRTTYYEQYF. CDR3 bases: TGCGCCAGCAGCCCCAGGACTACCTACTACGAGCAGTACTTC.

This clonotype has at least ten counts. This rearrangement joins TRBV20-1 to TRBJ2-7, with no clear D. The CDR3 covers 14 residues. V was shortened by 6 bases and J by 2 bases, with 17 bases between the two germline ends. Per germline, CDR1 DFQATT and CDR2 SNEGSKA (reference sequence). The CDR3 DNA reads TGCAGTGCCCTAAGTGACTTGCGCGCCTACGAGCAGTACTTC. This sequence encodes CSALSDLRAYEQYF.

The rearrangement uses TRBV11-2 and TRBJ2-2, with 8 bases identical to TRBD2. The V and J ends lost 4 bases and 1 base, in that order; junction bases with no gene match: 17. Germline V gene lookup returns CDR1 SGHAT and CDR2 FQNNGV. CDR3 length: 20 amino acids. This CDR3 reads CASSSIPLLLADKNTGELFF. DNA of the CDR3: TGTGCCAGCAGCTCCATCCCCCTCCTACTAGCGGACAAGAACACCGGGGAGCTGTTTTTT.

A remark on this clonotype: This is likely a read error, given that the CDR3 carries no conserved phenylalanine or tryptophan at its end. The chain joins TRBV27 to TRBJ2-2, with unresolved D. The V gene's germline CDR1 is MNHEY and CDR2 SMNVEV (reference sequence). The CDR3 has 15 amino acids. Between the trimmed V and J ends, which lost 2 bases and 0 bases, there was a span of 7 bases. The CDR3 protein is CASSLAPPNTGELFC. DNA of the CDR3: TGTGCCAGCAGTTTAGCTCCTCCGAACACCGGGGAGCTGTTTTGT.

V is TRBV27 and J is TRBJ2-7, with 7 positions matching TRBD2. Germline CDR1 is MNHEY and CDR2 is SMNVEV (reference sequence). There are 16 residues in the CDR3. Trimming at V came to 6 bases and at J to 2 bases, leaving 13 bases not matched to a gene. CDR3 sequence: CASSPTSGGDPYEQYF. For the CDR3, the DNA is TGTGCCAGCAGCCCCACGTCTGGGGGGGACCCCTACGAGCAGTACTTC.

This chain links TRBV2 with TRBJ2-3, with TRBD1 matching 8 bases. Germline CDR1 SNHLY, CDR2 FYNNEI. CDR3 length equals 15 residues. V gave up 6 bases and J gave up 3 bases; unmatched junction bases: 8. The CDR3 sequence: CASSPRQGWTDTQYF. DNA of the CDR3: TGTGCCAGCAGCCCGAGACAGGGGTGGACAGATACGCAGTATTTT.

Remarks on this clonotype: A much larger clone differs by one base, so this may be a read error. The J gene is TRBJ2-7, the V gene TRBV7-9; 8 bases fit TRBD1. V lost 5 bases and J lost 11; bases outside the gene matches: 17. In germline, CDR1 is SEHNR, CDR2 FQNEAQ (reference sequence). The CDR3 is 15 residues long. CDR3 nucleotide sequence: TGTGCCAGCAGCACCGGGACAGGCCTCGCCTTGGGGAAGTACTTC. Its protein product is CASSTGTGLALGKYF.

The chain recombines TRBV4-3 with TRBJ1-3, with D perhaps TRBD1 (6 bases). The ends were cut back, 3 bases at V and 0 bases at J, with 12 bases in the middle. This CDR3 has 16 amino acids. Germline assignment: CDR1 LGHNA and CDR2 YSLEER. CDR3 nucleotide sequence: TGCGCCAGCAGCCAGCTAGGACAGAGCTCTGGAAACACCATATATTTT. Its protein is CASSQLGQSSGNTIYF.

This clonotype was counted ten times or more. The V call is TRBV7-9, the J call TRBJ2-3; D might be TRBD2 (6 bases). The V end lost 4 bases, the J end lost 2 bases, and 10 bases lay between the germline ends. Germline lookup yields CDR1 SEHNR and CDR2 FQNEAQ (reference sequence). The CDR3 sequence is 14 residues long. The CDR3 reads CASSWASDTDTQYF. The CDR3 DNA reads TGTGCCAGCAGCTGGGCTAGCGACACAGATACGCAGTATTTT.